One and the same sample provided the 13 T cell receptor beta chains below, sequenced in a study of patients and donors after allogeneic stem cell transplantation. TCRdb passed the RT-PCR reads through MiXCR, listing each CDR3 protein once. The table has fewer than 500,000 distinct CDR3 sequences, 16% seen once. The sequenced sample was blood, either unsorted or a sorted T cell fraction (not recorded which). All receptors derive from a human donor who was either an allogeneic HSCT recipient or a stem cell or donor lymphocyte infusion donor (not recorded which). It is not recorded whose cells these are; they may come from a transplant donor.

Of note for this clonotype: Without the conserved terminal phenylalanine or tryptophan, this CDR3 likely stems from a read error. The J gene is TRBJ2-1, the V gene TRBV7-9; 7 nucleotides line up with TRBD1. V lost 4 bases and J lost 8; bases outside the gene matches: 5. The CDR3 runs to 13 residues. Per the germline V gene, CDR1 is SEHNR and CDR2 is FQNEAQ (reference sequence). CDR3 DNA sequence: TGTGCCAGCAGCTCCAGGGGGTACGATGAGCAGTTCCTC. This encodes CASSSRGYDEQFL.

The CDR3 sequence: CSARGVSGYTF. For the CDR3, the DNA is TGCAGTGCTAGAGGGGTTTCTGGCTACACCTTC. V and J are TRBV20-1 and TRBJ1-2; D call uncertain. The CDR3 runs to 11 residues. V was clipped by 1 base and J by 7 bases, with 7 bases between them. Germline lookup yields CDR1 DFQATT and CDR2 SNEGSKA (reference sequence).

This clonotype has just a few counts. The chain links TRBV7-9 to TRBJ1-4, with TRBD1 as a possible D gene (6 bases). The CDR3 length is 16 residues. V lost 3 bases and J 0 bases, leaving 11 bases between the germline ends. Germline V gives CDR1 SEHNR, CDR2 FQNEAQ (reference sequence). This chain's CDR3 is CASSFEQGTTNEKLFF. The CDR3 nucleotides read TGTGCCAGCAGCTTTGAACAGGGAACAACTAATGAAAAACTGTTTTTT.

The CDR3 sequence: CASSLIAGTLYNEQFF. CDR3 nucleotide sequence: TGTGCCAGCAGTTTAATAGCGGGAACTCTCTACAATGAGCAGTTCTTC. The V and J genes are TRBV12-3 or TRBV12-4 and TRBJ2-1; 8 positions agree with TRBD2. The CDR3 covers 16 residues. V lost 2 bases and J lost 3; bases outside the gene matches: 6.

This sequence joins TRBV7-9 and TRBJ1-3; 8 nucleotides line up with TRBD1. The CDR3 spans 16 residues. With 4 bases clipped from V and 2 bases from J, the junction kept 7 bases outside the gene matches. Germline V gene sequence: CDR1 SEHNR, CDR2 FQNEAQ (reference sequence). In nucleotides, the CDR3 is TGTGCCAGCAGCTCGACAGGGGTGTTAGCTGGAAACACCATATATTTT. Protein: CASSSTGVLAGNTIYF.

This clonotype has at least ten counts. The chain has TRBV29-1 and TRBJ2-7; D is unclear. The CDR3 is 12 residues long. Per the germline V gene, CDR1 is SQVTM and CDR2 is ANQGSEA. The V and J ends lost 5 bases and 2 bases respectively, with 10 bases between them. Written as DNA, the CDR3 is TGCAGCGTTTCCCACACAGCCTACGAGCAGTACTTC. Translating it yields CSVSHTAYEQYF.

About this clonotype itself: The conserved phenylalanine or tryptophan normally closing the CDR3 is absent here, so this likely arose from a read error. The V call is TRBV5-1, the J call TRBJ2-5; D assignment may be TRBD1 or TRBD2 (5 bases each). This CDR3 spans 14 amino acids. From germline, CDR1 is SGHRS and CDR2 YFSETQ. Trimming pared 1 base from V and 7 bases from J, leaving 14 bases between. The CDR3 DNA sequence: TGCGCCAGCAGCTTGTTTGGGACGCCAGGGACCCAGTACTCC. Translation: CASSLFGTPGTQYS.

This clonotype has a handful of counts. This sequence joins TRBV5-1 and TRBJ2-1; D is possibly TRBD2 (6 bases). V was cut by 3 bases and J by 1 base, with 17 bases left in between. This CDR3 has 17 amino acids. Germline lookup yields CDR1 SGHRS and CDR2 YFSETQ. CDR3 amino acids: CASSSGLLGTSYNEQFF. The CDR3 region has the DNA TGCGCCAGCAGCTCGGGACTTCTAGGGACGTCCTACAATGAGCAGTTCTTC. The full variable domain, its missing parts supplied by reference TRBV5-1 and TRBJ2-1, is KAGVTQTPRYLIKTRGQQVTLSCSPISGHRSVSWYQQTPGQGLQFLFEYFSETQRNKGNFPGRFSGRQFSNSRSEMNVSTLELGDSALYLCASSSGLLGTSYNEQFFGPGTRLTVL.

This clonotype has only a few counts. The V call is TRBV6-5, the J call TRBJ2-5, with no clear D. Trimming removed 2 bases from V and 5 bases from J, with 9 bases in between. There are 13 residues in the CDR3. The V gene's germline CDR1 is MNHEY and CDR2 SVGAGI. The CDR3 region has the DNA TGTGCCAGCAGTTACCTGAGTACCGAGACCCAGTACTTC. It codes for CASSYLSTETQYF.

The V gene is TRBV5-4, the J gene TRBJ2-1; D is perhaps TRBD1 or TRBD2 (6 bases each). The germline gives CDR1 SGHNT, CDR2 YYREEE (reference sequence). V lost 0 bases to trimming and J lost 3 bases, with 13 bases between them. The CDR3 spans 16 residues. CDR3 DNA: TGTGCCAGCAGCTTGGCAACGGGGGCCGTCTACAATGAGCAGTTCTTC. As protein: CASSLATGAVYNEQFF.

The V call is TRBV6-1, the J call TRBJ1-6; maybe TRBD1 (6 bases). Trimming removed 6 bases from V and 5 bases from J, with 14 bases in between. The CDR3 has 15 residues. Germline-derived CDR1 and CDR2 are MNHNS and SASEGT. CDR3 region: CASRPGTTNNSPLHF. In DNA form, the CDR3 reads TGTGCCAGCAGACCCGGGACAACAAATAATTCACCCCTCCACTTT.

This clonotype came up a few times. The chain carries TRBV30 and TRBJ1-2; no reliable D call. Trimming took 0 bases from V and 6 from J, leaving 14 bases between them. This CDR3 has 14 residues. Germline values: CDR1 GTSNPN, CDR2 SVGIG (reference sequence). Written as DNA, the CDR3 is TGTGCCTGGAGTGTCGACGGCCCCTGGGATGGCTACACCTTC. This encodes CAWSVDGPWDGYTF.

This clonotype was picked up a small number of times. The chain employs TRBV12-3 or TRBV12-4 and TRBJ2-1; 7 bases agree with TRBD1. The CDR3 is 15 amino acids. V dropped 0 bases and J dropped 2; count of bases not matched to a gene: 1. CDR3 sequence (DNA): TGTGCCAGCAGTTTAGCCGGGACAGCCTACAATGAGCAGTTCTTC. Protein: CASSLAGTAYNEQFF.